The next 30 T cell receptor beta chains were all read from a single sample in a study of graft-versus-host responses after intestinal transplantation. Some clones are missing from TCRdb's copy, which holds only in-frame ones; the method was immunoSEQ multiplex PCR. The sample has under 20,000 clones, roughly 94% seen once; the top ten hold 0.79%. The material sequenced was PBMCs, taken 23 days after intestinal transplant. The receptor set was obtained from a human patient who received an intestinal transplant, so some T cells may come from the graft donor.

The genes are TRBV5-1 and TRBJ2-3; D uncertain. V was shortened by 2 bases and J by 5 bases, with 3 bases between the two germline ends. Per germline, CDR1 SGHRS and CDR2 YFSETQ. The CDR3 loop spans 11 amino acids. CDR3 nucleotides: TGCGCCAGCAGCTTTATAGATACGCAGTATTTT. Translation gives CASSFIDTQYF. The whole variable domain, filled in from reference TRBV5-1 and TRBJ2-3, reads KAGVTQTPRYLIKTRGQQVTLSCSPISGHRSVSWYQQTPGQGLQFLFEYFSETQRNKGNFPGRFSGRQFSNSRSEMNVSTLELGDSALYLCASSFIDTQYFGPGTRLTVL.

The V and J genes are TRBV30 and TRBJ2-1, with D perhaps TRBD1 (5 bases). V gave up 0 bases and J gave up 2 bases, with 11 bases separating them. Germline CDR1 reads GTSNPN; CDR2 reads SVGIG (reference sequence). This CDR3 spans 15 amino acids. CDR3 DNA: TGTGCCTGGAGTGTAGAGACAGACGCCTACAATGAGCAGTTCTTC. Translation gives CAWSVETDAYNEQFF.

Here the CDR3 reads CASSFGNTIYF. The CDR3 DNA reads as TGTGCCAGCAGTTTCGGGAACACCATATATTTT. The genes are TRBV6-5 and TRBJ1-3, with D unclear. V was clipped by 4 bases and J by 7 bases, with 5 bases between them. There are 11 residues in the CDR3. In germline, CDR1 is MNHEY, CDR2 SVGAGI.

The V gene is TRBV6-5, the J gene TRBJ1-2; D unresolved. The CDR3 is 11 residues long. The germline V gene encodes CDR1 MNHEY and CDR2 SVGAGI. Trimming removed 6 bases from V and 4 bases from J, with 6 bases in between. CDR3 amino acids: CASRYSYGYTF. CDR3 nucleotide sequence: TGTGCCAGCAGGTACAGCTATGGCTACACCTTC.

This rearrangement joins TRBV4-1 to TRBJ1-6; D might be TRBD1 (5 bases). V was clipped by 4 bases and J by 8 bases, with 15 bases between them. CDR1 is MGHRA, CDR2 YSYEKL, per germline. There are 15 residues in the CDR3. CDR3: CASSLEGERDSPLHF. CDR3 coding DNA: TGCGCCAGCAGCCTCGAAGGGGAGAGGGATTCACCCCTCCACTTT.

The CDR3 loop reads CASSVERTGFNDNEQFF. Here the CDR3 DNA reads TGTGCCAGCAGCGTAGAAAGAACAGGCTTCAATGACAATGAGCAGTTCTTC. V usage is TRBV9 and J usage is TRBJ2-1, with D possibly TRBD1 on 5 matching bases. This CDR3 spans 17 amino acids. CDR1 is SGDLS and CDR2 is YYNGEE in the germline V gene. The V and J ends lost 0 bases and 5 bases respectively, with 18 bases between them.

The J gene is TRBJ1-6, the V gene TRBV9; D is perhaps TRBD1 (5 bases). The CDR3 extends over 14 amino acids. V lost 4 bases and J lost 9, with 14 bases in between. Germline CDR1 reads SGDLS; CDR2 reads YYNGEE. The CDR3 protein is CASSPEGSGSPLHF. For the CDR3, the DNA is TGTGCCAGCAGCCCCGAGGGGAGTGGTTCACCCCTCCACTTT.

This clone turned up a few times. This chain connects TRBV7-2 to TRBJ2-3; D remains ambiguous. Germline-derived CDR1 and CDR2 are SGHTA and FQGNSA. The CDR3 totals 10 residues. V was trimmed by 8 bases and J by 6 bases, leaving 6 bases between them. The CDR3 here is CASGYDTQYF. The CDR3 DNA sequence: TGTGCCAGCGGGTACGATACGCAGTATTTT.

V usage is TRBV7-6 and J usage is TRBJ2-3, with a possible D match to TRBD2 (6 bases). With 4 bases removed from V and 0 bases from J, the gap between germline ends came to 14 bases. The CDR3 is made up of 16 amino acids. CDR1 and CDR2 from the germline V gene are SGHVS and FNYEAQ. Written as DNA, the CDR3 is TGTGCCAGCAGCTCCAGCATAGCGGATAGCACAGATACGCAGTATTTT. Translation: CASSSSIADSTDTQYF.

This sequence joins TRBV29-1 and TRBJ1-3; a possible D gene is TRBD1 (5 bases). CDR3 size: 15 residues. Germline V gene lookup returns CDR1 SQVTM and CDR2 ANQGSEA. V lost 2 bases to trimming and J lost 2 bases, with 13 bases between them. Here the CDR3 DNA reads TGCAGCGTTGAAATGGCAGGGATACCTGGAAACACCATATATTTT. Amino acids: CSVEMAGIPGNTIYF.

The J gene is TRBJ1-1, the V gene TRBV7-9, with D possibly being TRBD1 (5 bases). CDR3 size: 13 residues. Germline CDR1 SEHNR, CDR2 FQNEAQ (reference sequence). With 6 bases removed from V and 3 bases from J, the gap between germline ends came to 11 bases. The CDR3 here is CASSPGGYTEAFF. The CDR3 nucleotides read TGTGCCAGCAGTCCGGGGGGTTACACTGAAGCTTTCTTT.

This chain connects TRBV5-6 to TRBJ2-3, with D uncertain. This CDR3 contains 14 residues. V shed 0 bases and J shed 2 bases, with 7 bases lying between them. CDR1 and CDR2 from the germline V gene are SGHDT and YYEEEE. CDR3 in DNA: TGTGCCAGCAGCTTGGGCCAACACACAGATACGCAGTATTTT. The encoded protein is CASSLGQHTDTQYF. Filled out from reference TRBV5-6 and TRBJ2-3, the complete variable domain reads DAGVTQSPTHLIKTRGQQVTLRCSPKSGHDTVSWYQQALGQGPQFIFQYYEEEERQRGNFPDRFSGHQFPNYSSELNVNALLLGDSALYLCASSLGQHTDTQYFGPGTRLTVL.

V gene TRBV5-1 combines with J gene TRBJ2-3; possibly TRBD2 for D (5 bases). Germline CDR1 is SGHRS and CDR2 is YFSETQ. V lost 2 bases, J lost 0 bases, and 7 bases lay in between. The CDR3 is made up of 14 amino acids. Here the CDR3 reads CASSFRTSTDTQYF. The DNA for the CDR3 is TGCGCCAGCAGCTTCCGGACTAGCACAGATACGCAGTATTTT.

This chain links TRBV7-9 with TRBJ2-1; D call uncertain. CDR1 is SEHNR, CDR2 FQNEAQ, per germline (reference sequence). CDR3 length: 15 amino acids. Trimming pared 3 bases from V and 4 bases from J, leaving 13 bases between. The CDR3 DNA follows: TGTGCCAGCAGCTTCCTAGGTAGGCAGTACAATGAGCAGTTCTTC. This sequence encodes CASSFLGRQYNEQFF.

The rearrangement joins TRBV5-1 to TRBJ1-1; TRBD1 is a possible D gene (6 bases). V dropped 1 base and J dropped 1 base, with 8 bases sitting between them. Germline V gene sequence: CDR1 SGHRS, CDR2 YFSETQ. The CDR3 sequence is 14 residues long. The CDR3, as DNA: TGCGCCAGCAGCTTGTCAGGGGCGAACACTGAAGCTTTCTTT. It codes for CASSLSGANTEAFF.

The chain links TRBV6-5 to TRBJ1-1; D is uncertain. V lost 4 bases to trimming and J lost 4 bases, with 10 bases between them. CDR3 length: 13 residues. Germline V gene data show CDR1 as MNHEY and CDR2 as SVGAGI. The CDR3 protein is CASSLGRSTEAFF. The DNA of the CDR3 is TGTGCCAGCAGTTTAGGGCGATCCACTGAAGCTTTCTTT.

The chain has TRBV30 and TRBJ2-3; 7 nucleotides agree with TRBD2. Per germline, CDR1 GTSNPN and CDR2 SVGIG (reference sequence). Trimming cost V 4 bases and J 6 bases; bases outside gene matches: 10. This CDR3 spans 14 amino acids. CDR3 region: CAWTAGTGRDTQYF. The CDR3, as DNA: TGTGCCTGGACCGCCGGGACCGGGAGGGATACGCAGTATTTT.

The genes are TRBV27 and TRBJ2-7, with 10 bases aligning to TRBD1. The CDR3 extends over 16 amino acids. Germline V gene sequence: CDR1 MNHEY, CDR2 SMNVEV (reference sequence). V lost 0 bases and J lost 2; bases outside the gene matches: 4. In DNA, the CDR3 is TGTGCCAGCAGTTTATCGAGGACAGGGGGGACCTACGAGCAGTACTTC. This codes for CASSLSRTGGTYEQYF.

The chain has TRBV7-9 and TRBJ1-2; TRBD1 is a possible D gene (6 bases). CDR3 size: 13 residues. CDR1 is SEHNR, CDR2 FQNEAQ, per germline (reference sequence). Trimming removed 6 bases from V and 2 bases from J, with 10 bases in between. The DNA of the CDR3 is TGTGCCAGCAGTCAGGGGCAGAACTATGGCTACACCTTC. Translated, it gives CASSQGQNYGYTF.

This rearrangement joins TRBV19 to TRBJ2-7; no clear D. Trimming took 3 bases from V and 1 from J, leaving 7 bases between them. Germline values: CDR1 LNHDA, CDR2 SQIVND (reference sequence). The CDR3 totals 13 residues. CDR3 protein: CASSMAKSYEQYF. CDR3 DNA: TGTGCCAGTAGTATGGCCAAGTCCTACGAGCAGTACTTC.

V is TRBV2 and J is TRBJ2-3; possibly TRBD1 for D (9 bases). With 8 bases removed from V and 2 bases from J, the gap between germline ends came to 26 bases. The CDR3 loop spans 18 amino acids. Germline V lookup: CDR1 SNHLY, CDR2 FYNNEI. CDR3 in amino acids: CASPGTGISGRATDTQYF. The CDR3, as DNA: TGTGCCAGCCCCGGGACAGGGATAAGCGGGAGAGCCACAGATACGCAGTATTTT.

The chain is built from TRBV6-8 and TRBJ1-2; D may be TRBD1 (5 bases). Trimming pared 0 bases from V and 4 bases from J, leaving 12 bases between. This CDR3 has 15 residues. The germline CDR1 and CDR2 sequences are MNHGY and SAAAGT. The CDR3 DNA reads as TGTGCCAGCAGTTACTCTACGACAGCGCTCTATGGCTACACCTTC. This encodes CASSYSTTALYGYTF.

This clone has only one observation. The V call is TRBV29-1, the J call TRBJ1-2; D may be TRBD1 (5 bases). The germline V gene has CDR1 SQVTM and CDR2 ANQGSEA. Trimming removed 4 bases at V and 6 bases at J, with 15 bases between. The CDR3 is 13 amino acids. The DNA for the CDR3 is TGCAGCGTTGTCTTGTTCGGGACGGATGGCTACACCTTC. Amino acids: CSVVLFGTDGYTF.

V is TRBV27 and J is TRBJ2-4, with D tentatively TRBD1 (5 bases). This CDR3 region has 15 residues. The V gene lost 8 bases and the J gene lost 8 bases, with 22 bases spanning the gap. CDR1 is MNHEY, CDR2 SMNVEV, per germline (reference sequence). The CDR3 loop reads CASRTAGLDGDIQYF. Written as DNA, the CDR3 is TGTGCCAGCCGCACGGCAGGGTTGGATGGAGACATTCAGTACTTC.

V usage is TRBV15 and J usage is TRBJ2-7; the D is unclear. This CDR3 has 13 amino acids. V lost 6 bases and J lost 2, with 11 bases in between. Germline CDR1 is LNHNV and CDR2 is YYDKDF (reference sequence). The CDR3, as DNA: TGTGCCACCAGGGCCTCTGGGGCCTACGAGCAGTACTTC. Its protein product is CATRASGAYEQYF. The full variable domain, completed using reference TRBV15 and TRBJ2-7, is DAMVIQNPRYQVTQFGKPVTLSCSQTLNHNVMYWYQQKSSQAPKLLFHYYDKDFNNEADTPDNFQSRRPNTSFCFLDIRSPGLGDTAMYLCATRASGAYEQYFGPGTRLTVT.

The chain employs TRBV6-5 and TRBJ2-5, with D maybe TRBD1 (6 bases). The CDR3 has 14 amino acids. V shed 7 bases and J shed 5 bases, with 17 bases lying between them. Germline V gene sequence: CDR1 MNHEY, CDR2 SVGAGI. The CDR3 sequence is CASTAREGEETQYF. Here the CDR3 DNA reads TGTGCCAGCACCGCCCGAGAGGGGGAGGAGACCCAGTACTTC.

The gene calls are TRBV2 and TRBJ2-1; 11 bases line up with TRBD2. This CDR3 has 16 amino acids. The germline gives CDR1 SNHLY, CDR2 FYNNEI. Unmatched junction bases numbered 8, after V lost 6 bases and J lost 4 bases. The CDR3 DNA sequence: TGTGCCAGCAGCCCTACCGGGACTAGCGGATACAATGAGCAGTTCTTC. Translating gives CASSPTGTSGYNEQFF. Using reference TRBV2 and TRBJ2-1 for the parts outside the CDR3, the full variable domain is EPEVTQTPSHQVTQMGQEVILRCVPISNHLYFYWYRQILGQKVEFLVSFYNNEISEKSEIFDDQFSVERPDGSNFTLKIRSTKLEDSAMYFCASSPTGTSGYNEQFFGPGTRLTVL.

Written as DNA, the CDR3 is TGCGCCAGTGAGCCACCGAACACCGGGGAGCTGTTTTTT. Translation: CASEPPNTGELFF. The chain couples TRBV10-2 to TRBJ2-2; D is uncertain. In germline, CDR1 is WSHSY, CDR2 SAAADI. The CDR3 has 13 amino acids. V shed 9 bases and J shed 0 bases, with 8 bases lying between them.

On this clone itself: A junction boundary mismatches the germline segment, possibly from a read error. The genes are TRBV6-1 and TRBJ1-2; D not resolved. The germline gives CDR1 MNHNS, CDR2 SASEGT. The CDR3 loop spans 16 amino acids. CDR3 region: CASSGGSWPSYYGYIF. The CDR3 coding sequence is TGTGCCAGCAGTGGGGGTTCATGGCCCTCTTACTATGGCTACATCTTC.

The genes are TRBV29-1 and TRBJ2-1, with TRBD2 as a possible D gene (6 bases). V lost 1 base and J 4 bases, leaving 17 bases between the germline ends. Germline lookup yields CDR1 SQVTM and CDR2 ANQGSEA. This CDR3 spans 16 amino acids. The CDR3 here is CSVEGGTGNRYNEQFF. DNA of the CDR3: TGCAGCGTTGAAGGCGGGACCGGCAATAGATACAATGAGCAGTTCTTC.